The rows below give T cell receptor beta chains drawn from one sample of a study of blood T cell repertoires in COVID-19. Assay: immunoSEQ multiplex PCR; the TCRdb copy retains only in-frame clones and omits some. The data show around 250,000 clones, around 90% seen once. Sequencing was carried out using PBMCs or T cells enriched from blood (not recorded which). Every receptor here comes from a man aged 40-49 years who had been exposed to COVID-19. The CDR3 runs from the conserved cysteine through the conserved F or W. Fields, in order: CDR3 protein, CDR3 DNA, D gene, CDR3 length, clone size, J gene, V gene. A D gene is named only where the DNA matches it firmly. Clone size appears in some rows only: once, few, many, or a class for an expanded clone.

CDR3aa: CASSLRGSTGAGANVLTF; CDR3nt: TGTGCCAGCAGCTTAAGAGGTTCCACAGGAGCAGGGGCCAACGTCCTGACTTTC; d_gene: .; len: 18; abundance: .; j_gene: TRBJ2-6; v_gene: TRBV11-2
CDR3aa: CASRRTGSSYEQYF; CDR3nt: TGTGCCAGCAGAAGGACAGGTTCCTCCTACGAGCAGTACTTC; d_gene: TRBD1; len: 14; abundance: .; j_gene: TRBJ2-7; v_gene: TRBV6-6
CDR3aa: CASSLAPRLDTGELFF; CDR3nt: TGTGCCAGCAGTTTAGCCCCCAGGTTAGACACCGGGGAGCTGTTTTTT; d_gene: .; len: 16; abundance: .; j_gene: TRBJ2-2; v_gene: TRBV7-6
CDR3aa: CASSLETSGISYEQYF; CDR3nt: TGTGCCAGCAGCTTGGAGACTAGCGGGATATCCTACGAGCAGTACTTC; d_gene: TRBD2; len: 16; abundance: .; j_gene: TRBJ2-7; v_gene: TRBV11-3
CDR3aa: CASSVGGQGNTEAFF; CDR3nt: TGTGCCAGCAGCGTAGGTGGACAGGGAAACACTGAAGCTTTCTTT; d_gene: TRBD1; len: 15; abundance: .; j_gene: TRBJ1-1; v_gene: TRBV9
CDR3aa: CASDSAGAEAFF; CDR3nt: TGTGCTAGTGATTCCGCGGGGGCTGAAGCTTTCTTT; d_gene: .; len: 12; abundance: .; j_gene: TRBJ1-1; v_gene: TRBV12-5
CDR3aa: CASRLQGNTEAFF; CDR3nt: TGTGCCAGCAGACTACAGGGCAACACTGAAGCTTTCTTT; d_gene: .; len: 13; abundance: .; j_gene: TRBJ1-1; v_gene: TRBV27
CDR3aa: CASSWDMFSGNTIYF; CDR3nt: TGTGCCAGCAGCTGGGACATGTTCTCTGGAAACACCATATATTTT; d_gene: .; len: 15; abundance: .; j_gene: TRBJ1-3; v_gene: TRBV3-1/TRBV3-2
CDR3aa: CATSDGSISTDTQYF; CDR3nt: TGTGCCACCAGTGATGGTAGCATTAGCACAGATACGCAGTATTTT; d_gene: .; len: 15; abundance: .; j_gene: TRBJ2-3; v_gene: TRBV24-1
CDR3aa: CASSPQGGAGGPHEQYF; CDR3nt: TGTGCCAGCTCACCCCAGGGAGGAGCGGGAGGGCCCCACGAGCAGTACTTC; d_gene: TRBD2; len: 17; abundance: few; j_gene: TRBJ2-7; v_gene: TRBV18
CDR3aa: CASSQAGGMEAFF; CDR3nt: TGCGCCAGCAGCCAGGCAGGGGGAATGGAAGCTTTCTTT; d_gene: TRBD1; len: 13; abundance: .; j_gene: TRBJ1-1; v_gene: TRBV4-1
CDR3aa: CASSVSSGRYEQYF; CDR3nt: TGTGCCAGCAGCGTGTCTAGCGGCCGCTACGAGCAGTACTTC; d_gene: TRBD2; len: 14; abundance: .; j_gene: TRBJ2-7; v_gene: TRBV9
CDR3aa: CASSGGDDTGELFF; CDR3nt: TGCGCCAGCAGTGGGGGGGACGACACCGGGGAGCTGTTTTTT; d_gene: .; len: 14; abundance: once; j_gene: TRBJ2-2; v_gene: TRBV10-1
CDR3aa: CASSNWGGNTEAFF; CDR3nt: TGTGCCAGTAGTAATTGGGGAGGAAACACTGAAGCTTTCTTT; d_gene: .; len: 14; abundance: few; j_gene: TRBJ1-1; v_gene: TRBV19
CDR3aa: CASSPRDSYEQYF; CDR3nt: TGTGCCAGCAGCCCCCGGGACAGCTACGAGCAGTACTTC; d_gene: TRBD1; len: 13; abundance: .; j_gene: TRBJ2-7; v_gene: TRBV3-1/TRBV3-2
CDR3aa: CASRQGKNIQYF; CDR3nt: TGTGCCAGCAGACAGGGCAAAAACATTCAGTACTTC; d_gene: .; len: 12; abundance: .; j_gene: TRBJ2-4; v_gene: TRBV28
CDR3aa: CATSDTGTLNTGELFF; CDR3nt: TGTGCCACCAGTGATACCGGGACACTAAACACCGGGGAGCTGTTTTTT; d_gene: .; len: 16; abundance: .; j_gene: TRBJ2-2; v_gene: TRBV24-1
CDR3aa: CACKGIGNNSPLHF; CDR3nt: TGTGCCTGTAAGGGGATTGGGAATAATTCACCCCTCCACTTT; d_gene: .; len: 14; abundance: .; j_gene: TRBJ1-6; v_gene: TRBV30
CDR3aa: CASSHLQGLNTEAFF; CDR3nt: TGCGCCAGCAGCCATCTACAGGGGTTGAACACTGAAGCTTTCTTT; d_gene: TRBD1; len: 15; abundance: .; j_gene: TRBJ1-1; v_gene: TRBV4-1
CDR3aa: CASSLRSTGGRSNTEAFF; CDR3nt: TGTGCCAGCAGCTTAAGATCTACCGGGGGGCGGAGTAACACTGAAGCTTTCTTT; d_gene: .; len: 18; abundance: .; j_gene: TRBJ1-1; v_gene: TRBV7-3
CDR3aa: CASQKRTGTVNTEAFF; CDR3nt: TGCGCCAGCCAAAAACGGACAGGGACGGTGAACACTGAAGCTTTCTTT; d_gene: TRBD1; len: 16; abundance: .; j_gene: TRBJ1-1; v_gene: TRBV5-1
CDR3aa: CSAVKQGAPLQETQYF; CDR3nt: TGCAGCGCCGTCAAACAGGGGGCGCCTCTGCAAGAGACCCAGTACTTC; d_gene: TRBD1; len: 16; abundance: .; j_gene: TRBJ2-5; v_gene: TRBV29-1
CDR3aa: CSVEADRVPYEQYF; CDR3nt: TGCAGCGTTGAAGCGGACAGGGTCCCCTACGAGCAGTACTTC; d_gene: TRBD1; len: 14; abundance: .; j_gene: TRBJ2-7; v_gene: TRBV29-1
CDR3aa: CASSSLLAGGRSNTQYF; CDR3nt: TGTGCCAGTAGCTCCTTACTAGCGGGAGGGCGGTCCAATACGCAGTATTTT; d_gene: TRBD2; len: 17; abundance: .; j_gene: TRBJ2-3; v_gene: TRBV19
CDR3aa: CASSLGSGGGNYGYTF; CDR3nt: TGTGCCAGCAGTTTAGGGTCCGGGGGAGGGAACTATGGCTACACCTTC; d_gene: .; len: 16; abundance: .; j_gene: TRBJ1-2; v_gene: TRBV27
CDR3aa: CASSPTGGKREKLFF; CDR3nt: TGTGCCAGCAGTCCTACAGGGGGCAAGCGTGAAAAACTGTTTTTT; d_gene: TRBD1; len: 15; abundance: .; j_gene: TRBJ1-4; v_gene: TRBV5-6
CDR3aa: CSVDRAGGGPQDTQYF; CDR3nt: TGCAGCGTTGATCGGGCGGGAGGTGGTCCCCAAGATACGCAGTATTTT; d_gene: TRBD2; len: 16; abundance: .; j_gene: TRBJ2-3; v_gene: TRBV29-1
CDR3aa: CSVDRSGLNTEAFF; CDR3nt: TGCAGCGTTGATCGGTCGGGGTTGAACACTGAAGCTTTCTTT; d_gene: .; len: 14; abundance: .; j_gene: TRBJ1-1; v_gene: TRBV29-1
CDR3aa: CASSSTGGRGYNSPLHF; CDR3nt: TGTGCCAGTTCATCCACAGGGGGCCGTGGATATAATTCACCCCTCCACTTT; d_gene: TRBD1; len: 17; abundance: .; j_gene: TRBJ1-6; v_gene: TRBV9
CDR3aa: CASGPAESSYNSPLHF; CDR3nt: TGTGCCAGCGGTCCCGCGGAGTCCTCCTATAATTCACCCCTCCACTTT; d_gene: .; len: 16; abundance: .; j_gene: TRBJ1-6; v_gene: TRBV25-1